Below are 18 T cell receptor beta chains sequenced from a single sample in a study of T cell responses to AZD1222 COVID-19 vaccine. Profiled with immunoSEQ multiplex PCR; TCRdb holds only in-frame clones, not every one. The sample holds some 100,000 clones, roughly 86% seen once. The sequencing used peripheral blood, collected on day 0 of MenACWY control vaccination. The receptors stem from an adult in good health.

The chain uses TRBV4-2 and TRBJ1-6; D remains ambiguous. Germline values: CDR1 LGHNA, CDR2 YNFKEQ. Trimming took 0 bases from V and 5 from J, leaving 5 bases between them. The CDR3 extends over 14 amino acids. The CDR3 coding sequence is TGTGCCAGCAGCCAAGATCTAAATAATTCACCCCTCCACTTT. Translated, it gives CASSQDLNNSPLHF.

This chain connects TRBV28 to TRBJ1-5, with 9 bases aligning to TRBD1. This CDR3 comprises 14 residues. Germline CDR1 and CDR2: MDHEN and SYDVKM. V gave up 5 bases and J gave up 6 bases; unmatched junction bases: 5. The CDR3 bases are TGTGCCAGCAGTCCAGGGACAGGGAGTCAGCCCCAGCATTTT. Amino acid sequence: CASSPGTGSQPQHF.

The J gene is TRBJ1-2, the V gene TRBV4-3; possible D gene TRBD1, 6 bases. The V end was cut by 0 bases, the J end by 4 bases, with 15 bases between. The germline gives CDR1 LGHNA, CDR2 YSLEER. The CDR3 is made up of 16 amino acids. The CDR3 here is CASSQDKGERFYGYTF. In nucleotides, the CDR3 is TGCGCCAGCAGCCAAGATAAGGGGGAAAGATTCTATGGCTACACCTTC.

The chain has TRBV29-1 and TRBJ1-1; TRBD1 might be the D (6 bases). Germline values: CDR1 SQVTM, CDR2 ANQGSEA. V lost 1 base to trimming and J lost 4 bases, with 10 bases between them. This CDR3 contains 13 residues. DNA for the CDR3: TGCAGCGTTGAAGTTACAGGGCCCACTGAAGCTTTCTTT. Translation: CSVEVTGPTEAFF.

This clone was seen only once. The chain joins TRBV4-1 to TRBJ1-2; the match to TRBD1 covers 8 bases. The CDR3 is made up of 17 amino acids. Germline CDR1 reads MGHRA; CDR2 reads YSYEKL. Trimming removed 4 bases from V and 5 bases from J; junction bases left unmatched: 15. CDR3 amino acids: CASSLTPQGAVRYGYTF. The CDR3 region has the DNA TGCGCCAGCAGCCTAACTCCGCAGGGGGCAGTACGATATGGCTACACCTTC.

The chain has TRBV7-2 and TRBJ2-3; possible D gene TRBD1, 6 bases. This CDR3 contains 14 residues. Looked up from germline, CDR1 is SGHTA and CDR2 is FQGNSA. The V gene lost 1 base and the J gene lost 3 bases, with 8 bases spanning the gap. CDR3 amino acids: CASSLDRATDTQYF. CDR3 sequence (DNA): TGTGCCAGCAGCTTAGACAGGGCGACAGATACGCAGTATTTT.

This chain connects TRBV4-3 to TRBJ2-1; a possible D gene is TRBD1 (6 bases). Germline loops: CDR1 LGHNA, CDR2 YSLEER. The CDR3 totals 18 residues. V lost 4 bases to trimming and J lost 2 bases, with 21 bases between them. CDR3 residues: CASSRASFTGRAYNEQFF. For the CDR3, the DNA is TGCGCCAGCAGCCGGGCCTCTTTTACAGGGAGAGCCTACAATGAGCAGTTCTTC.

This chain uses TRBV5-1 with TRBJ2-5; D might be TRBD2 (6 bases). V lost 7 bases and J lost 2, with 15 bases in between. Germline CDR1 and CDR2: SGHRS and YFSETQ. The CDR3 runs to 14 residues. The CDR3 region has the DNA TGCGCCAGCGCTGGGACTGTGGGACAAGAGACCCAGTACTTC. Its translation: CASAGTVGQETQYF. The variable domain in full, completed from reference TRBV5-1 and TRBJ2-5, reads KAGVTQTPRYLIKTRGQQVTLSCSPISGHRSVSWYQQTPGQGLQFLFEYFSETQRNKGNFPGRFSGRQFSNSRSEMNVSTLELGDSALYLCASAGTVGQETQYFGPGTRLLVL.

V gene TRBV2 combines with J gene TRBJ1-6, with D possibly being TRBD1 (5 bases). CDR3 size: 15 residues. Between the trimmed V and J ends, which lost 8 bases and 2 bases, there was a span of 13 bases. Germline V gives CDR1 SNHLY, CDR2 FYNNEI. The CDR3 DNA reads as TGTGCCAGCGGGGCAGGGTCGGCCTATAATTCACCCCTCCACTTT. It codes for CASGAGSAYNSPLHF. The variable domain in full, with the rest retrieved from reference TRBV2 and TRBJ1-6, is EPEVTQTPSHQVTQMGQEVILRCVPISNHLYFYWYRQILGQKVEFLVSFYNNEISEKSEIFDDQFSVERPDGSNFTLKIRSTKLEDSAMYFCASGAGSAYNSPLHFGNGTRLTVT.

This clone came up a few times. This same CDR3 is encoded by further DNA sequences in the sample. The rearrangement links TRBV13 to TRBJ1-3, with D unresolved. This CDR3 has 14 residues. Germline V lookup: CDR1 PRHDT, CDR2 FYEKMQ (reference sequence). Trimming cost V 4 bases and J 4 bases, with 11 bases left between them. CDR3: CASSWVLDGNTIYF. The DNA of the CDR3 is TGTGCCAGCAGCTGGGTCCTGGACGGAAACACCATATATTTT.

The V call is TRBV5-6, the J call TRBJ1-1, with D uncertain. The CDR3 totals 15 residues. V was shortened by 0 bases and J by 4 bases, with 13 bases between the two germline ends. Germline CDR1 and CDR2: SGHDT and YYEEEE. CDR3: CASSLDRGRVTEAFF. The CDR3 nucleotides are TGTGCCAGCAGCTTGGATCGGGGTCGCGTCACTGAAGCTTTCTTT.

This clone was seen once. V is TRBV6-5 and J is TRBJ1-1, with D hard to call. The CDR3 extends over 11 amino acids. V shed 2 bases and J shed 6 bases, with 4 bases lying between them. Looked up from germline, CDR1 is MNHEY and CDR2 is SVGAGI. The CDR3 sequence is CASSYEAEAFF. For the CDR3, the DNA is TGTGCCAGCAGTTACGAGGCTGAAGCTTTCTTT.

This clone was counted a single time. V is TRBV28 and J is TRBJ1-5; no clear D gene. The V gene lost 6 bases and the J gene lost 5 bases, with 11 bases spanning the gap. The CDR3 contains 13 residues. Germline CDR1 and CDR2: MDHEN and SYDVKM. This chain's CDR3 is CASRPHPYQPQHF. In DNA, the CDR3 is TGTGCCAGCAGGCCCCATCCTTATCAGCCCCAGCATTTT.

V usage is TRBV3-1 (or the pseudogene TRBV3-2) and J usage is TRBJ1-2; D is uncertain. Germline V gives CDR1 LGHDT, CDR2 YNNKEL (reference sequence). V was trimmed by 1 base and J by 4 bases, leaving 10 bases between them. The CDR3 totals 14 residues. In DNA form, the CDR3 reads TGTGCCAGCAGCCAAGTGTTGGACTCCTATGGCTACACCTTC. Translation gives CASSQVLDSYGYTF.

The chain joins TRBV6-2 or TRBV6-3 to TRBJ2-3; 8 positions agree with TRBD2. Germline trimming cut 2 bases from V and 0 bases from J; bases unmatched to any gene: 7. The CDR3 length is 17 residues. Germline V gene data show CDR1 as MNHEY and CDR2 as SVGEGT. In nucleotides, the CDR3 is TGTGCCAGCAGTTACGCCTGGCCGGGAGGGAGCACAGATACGCAGTATTTT. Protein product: CASSYAWPGGSTDTQYF.

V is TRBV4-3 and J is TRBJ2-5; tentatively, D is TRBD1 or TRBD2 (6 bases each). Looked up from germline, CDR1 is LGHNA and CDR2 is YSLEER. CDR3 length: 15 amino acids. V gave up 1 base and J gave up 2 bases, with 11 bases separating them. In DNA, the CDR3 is TGCGCCAGCAGCCAAGGGGGGGCGGAACAAGAGACCCAGTACTTC. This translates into CASSQGGAEQETQYF.

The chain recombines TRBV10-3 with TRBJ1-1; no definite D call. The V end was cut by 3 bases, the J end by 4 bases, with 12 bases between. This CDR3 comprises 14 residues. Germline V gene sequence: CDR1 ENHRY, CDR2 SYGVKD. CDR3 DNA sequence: TGTGCCATCAGTGAAAAGGCCAGAGGCACTGAAGCTTTCTTT. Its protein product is CAISEKARGTEAFF.

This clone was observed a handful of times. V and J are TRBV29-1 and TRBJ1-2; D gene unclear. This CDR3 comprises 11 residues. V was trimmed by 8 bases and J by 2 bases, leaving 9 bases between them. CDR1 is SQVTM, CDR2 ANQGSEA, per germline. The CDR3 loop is CSTGENYGYTF. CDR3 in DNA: TGCAGCACGGGCGAAAACTATGGCTACACCTTC.